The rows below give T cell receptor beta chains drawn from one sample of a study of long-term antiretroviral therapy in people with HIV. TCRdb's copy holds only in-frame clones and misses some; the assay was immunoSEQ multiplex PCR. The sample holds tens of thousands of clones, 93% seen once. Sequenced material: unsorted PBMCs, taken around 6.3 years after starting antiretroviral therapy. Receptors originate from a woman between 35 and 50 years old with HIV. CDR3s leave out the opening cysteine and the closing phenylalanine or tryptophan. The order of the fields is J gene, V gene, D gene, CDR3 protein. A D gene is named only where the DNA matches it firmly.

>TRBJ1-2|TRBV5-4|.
ASREKGGLYGYT
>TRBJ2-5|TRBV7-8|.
ASSQGAGGNQETQY
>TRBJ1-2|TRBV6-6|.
ASTPDGYGYT
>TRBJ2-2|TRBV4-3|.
ASSRGRGQDTGELF
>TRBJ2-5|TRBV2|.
ASSVFSYPETQY
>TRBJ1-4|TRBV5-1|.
ASSTGQSTNEKLF
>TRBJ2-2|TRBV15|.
ATSSGGIDTGELF
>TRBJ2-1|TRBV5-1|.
ASSFGTGDNEQF
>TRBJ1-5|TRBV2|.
ASSESFYSNQPQH
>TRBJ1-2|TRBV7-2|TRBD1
ASKGQGANYGYT
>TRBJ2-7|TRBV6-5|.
ASSNYQYEQY
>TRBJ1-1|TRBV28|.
ASSFPLSAEAF
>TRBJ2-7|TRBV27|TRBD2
AGSLAGKPYEQY
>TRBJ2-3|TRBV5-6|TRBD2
ASSPGASGGTDTQY
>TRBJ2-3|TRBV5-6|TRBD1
ASSLGGGRRADTQY
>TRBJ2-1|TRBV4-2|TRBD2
ASSQGRGGTSYNEQF
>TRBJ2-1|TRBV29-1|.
SVETGVYNEQF
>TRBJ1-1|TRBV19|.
ASSIPGPGTEAF
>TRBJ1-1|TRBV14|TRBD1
ASSWTGSGEAF
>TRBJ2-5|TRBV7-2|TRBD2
ASSPGTTGTQY
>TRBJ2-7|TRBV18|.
ASSPPSRIYEQY
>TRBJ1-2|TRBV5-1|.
ASRGPSNYGYT
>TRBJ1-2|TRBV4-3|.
ASSYTQAGGGYT
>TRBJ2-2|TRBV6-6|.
ASSYFGGAGTGELF
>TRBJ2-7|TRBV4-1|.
ASSPSRDYGGVSYEQY
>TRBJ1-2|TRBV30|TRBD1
AWSVPGQLLYGYT
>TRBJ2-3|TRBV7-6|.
ASSFEPGEGSDTQY
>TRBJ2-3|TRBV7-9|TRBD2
ASSPGLAGGPGSDTQY
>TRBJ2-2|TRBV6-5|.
ASSSNRATGELF
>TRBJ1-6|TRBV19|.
ASSIGAGNNSPLH
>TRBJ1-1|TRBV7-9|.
ASSLEGRRTEAF
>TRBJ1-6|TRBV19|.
ASSRPTGAISPLH
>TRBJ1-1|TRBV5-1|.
ASSYDGNTEAF
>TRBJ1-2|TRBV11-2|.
ASSLVPSGYT
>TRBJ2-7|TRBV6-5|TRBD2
ASSLAGSYEQY
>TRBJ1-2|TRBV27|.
ASSLGQGNYGYT
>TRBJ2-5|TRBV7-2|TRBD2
ASSPRTGTRDFEETQY
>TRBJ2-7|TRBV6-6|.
ASSYSEGYEQY
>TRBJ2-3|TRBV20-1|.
SARGGNTQY
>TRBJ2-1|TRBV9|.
ASSVDEGGGLAEQF
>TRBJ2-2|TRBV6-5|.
ASSYSSRLDTGELF
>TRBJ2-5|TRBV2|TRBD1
ASSEWDRSQETQY
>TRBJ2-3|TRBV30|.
AWSVLGNTQY
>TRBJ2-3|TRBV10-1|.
ASRPGLSTDTQY
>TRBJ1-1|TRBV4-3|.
ASSQDGVGAGWAF
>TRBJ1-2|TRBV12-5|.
ASGLDGNYGYT
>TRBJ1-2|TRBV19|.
ASLPTPGNYGYT
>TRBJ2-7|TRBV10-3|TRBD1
AISESRTGGEQY
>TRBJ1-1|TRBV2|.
AKGGNSYNTEAF
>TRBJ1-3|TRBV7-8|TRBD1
ASSSSGQPSDTIY
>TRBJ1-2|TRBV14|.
ASSQRQRYGYT
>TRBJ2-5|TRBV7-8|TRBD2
ASSRVRLAKQETQY
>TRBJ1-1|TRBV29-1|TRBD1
SVGGTGKYTEAF
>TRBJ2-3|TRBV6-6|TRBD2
ASIAGGTDTQY